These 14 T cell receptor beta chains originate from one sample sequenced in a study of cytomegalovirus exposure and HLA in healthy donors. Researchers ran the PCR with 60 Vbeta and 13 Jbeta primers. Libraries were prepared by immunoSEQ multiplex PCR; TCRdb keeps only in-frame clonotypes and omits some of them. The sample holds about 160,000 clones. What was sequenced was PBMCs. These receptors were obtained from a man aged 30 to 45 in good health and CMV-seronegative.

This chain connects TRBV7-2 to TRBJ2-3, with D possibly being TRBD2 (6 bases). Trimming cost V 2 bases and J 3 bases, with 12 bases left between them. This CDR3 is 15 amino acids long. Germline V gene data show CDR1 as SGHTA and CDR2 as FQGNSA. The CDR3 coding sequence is TGTGCCAGCAGCTTACGAGCGGCGGGAACAGATACGCAGTATTTT. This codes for CASSLRAAGTDTQYF.

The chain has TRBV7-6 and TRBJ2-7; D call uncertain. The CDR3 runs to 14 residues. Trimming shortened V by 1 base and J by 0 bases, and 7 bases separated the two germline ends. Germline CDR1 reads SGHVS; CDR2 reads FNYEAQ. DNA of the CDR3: TGTGCCAGCAGCTTAGAACAGATCTCCTACGAGCAGTACTTC. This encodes CASSLEQISYEQYF.

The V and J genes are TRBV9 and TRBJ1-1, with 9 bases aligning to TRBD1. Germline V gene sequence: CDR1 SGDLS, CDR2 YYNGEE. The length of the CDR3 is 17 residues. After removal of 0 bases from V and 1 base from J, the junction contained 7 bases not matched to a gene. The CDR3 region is CASSVGDKGQGNTEAFF. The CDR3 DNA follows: TGTGCCAGCAGCGTAGGGGATAAGGGACAGGGGAACACTGAAGCTTTCTTT.

CDR3 sequence: CASSFIGQENTEAFF. CDR3 DNA: TGCGCCAGCAGCTTCATCGGACAGGAGAACACTGAAGCTTTCTTT. The rearrangement uses TRBV5-1 and TRBJ1-1; 7 nucleotides line up with TRBD1. After removal of 2 bases from V and 1 base from J, the junction contained 5 bases not matched to a gene. This CDR3 spans 15 amino acids. The V gene's germline CDR1 is SGHRS and CDR2 YFSETQ.

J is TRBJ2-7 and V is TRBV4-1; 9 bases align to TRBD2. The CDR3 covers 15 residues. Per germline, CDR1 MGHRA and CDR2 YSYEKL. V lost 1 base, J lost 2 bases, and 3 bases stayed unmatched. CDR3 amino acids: CASSQVPSGTYEQYF. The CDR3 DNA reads TGCGCCAGCAGCCAAGTGCCTAGCGGGACCTACGAGCAGTACTTC.

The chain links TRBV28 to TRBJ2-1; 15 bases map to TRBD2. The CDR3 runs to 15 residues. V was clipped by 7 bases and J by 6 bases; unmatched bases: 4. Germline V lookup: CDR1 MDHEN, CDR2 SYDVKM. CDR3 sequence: CASTSGLAGGNEQFF. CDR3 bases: TGTGCCAGCACCTCGGGACTAGCGGGAGGCAATGAGCAGTTCTTC.

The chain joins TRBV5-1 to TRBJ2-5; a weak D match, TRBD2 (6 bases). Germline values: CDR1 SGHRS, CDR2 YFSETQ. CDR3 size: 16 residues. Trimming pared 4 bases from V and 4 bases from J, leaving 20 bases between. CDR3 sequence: CASSPRVFWRGETQYF. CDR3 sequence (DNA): TGCGCCAGCAGCCCCAGGGTTTTCTGGAGGGGAGAGACCCAGTACTTC.

The CDR3 DNA reads as TGTGCCAGCAGCTTAGACAGTTACAATGAGCAGTTCTTC. Protein product: CASSLDSYNEQFF. The chain is built from TRBV11-2 and TRBJ2-1; D ambiguous. The CDR3 runs 13 residues. V was shortened by 0 bases and J by 4 bases, with 4 bases between the two germline ends. Per germline, CDR1 SGHAT and CDR2 FQNNGV.

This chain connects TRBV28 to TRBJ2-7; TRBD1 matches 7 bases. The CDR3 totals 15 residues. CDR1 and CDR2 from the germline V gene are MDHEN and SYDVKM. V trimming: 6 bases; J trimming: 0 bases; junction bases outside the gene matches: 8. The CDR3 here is CASRGDRAGSYEQYF. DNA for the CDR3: TGTGCCAGCAGGGGAGACAGGGCCGGCTCCTACGAGCAGTACTTC.

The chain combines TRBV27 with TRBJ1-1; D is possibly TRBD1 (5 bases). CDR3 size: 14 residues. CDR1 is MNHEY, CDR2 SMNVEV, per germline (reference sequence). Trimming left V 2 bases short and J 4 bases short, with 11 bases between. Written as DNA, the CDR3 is TGTGCCAGCAGTTTAGGGGGGGGTATCACTGAAGCTTTCTTT. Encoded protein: CASSLGGGITEAFF.

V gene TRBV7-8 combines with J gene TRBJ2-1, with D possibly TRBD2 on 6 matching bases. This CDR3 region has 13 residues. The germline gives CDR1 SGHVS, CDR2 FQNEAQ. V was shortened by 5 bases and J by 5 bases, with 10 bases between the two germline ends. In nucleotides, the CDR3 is TGTGCCAGCAGCCCACGACTAGACAATGAGCAGTTCTTC. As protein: CASSPRLDNEQFF. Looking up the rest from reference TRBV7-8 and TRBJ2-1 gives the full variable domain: GAGVSQSPRYKVAKRGQDVALRCDPISGHVSLFWYQQALGQGPEFLTYFQNEAQLDKSGLPSDRFFAERPEGSVSTLKIQRTQQEDSAVYLCASSPRLDNEQFFGPGTRLTVL.

In DNA form, the CDR3 reads TGTGCCAGCAGCCCCGGGACTAGCGAAATCTACGAGCAGTACTTC. Protein sequence: CASSPGTSEIYEQYF. The genes are TRBV5-6 and TRBJ2-7; 10 bases line up with TRBD2. V was pared by 4 bases and J by 3 bases, with 7 bases of the junction left unmatched. Germline CDR1 is SGHDT and CDR2 is YYEEEE. This CDR3 region has 15 residues.

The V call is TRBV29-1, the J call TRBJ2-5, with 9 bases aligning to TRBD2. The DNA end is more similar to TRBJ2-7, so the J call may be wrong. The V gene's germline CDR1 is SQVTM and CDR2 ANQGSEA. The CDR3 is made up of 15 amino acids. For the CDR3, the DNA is TGCAGCGTTACCCGGAGGCTAGCGGGGAACTACGAGCAGTACTTC. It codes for CSVTRRLAGNYEQYF.

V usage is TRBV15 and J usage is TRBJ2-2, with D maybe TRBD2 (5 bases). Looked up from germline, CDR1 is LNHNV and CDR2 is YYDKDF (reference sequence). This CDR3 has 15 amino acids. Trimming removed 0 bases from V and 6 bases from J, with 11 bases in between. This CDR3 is CATSRDQEGPGELFF. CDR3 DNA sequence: TGTGCCACCAGCAGAGATCAAGAGGGCCCCGGGGAGCTGTTTTTT. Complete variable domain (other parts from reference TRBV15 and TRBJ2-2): DAMVIQNPRYQVTQFGKPVTLSCSQTLNHNVMYWYQQKSSQAPKLLFHYYDKDFNNEADTPDNFQSRRPNTSFCFLDIRSPGLGDTAMYLCATSRDQEGPGELFFGEGSRLTVL.